A selection of T cell receptor beta chains follows, all from one sample in a study of blood T cell repertoires in COVID-19. Measured with immunoSEQ multiplex PCR; TCRdb has only the in-frame clones, and not every one. The data hold over 200,000 clones, with 80% to 90% observed a single time. Sequenced input: peripheral blood. These receptors were taken from a man in his 60s who had recovered from COVID-19. The CDR3 runs from the conserved cysteine through the conserved F or W. A D gene is named only where the DNA matches it firmly. Clone size, where shown, is once, few, many, or a class for clones that have expanded.

j_call v_call d_call clone_size cdr3_aa cdr3_nt
TRBJ2-2 TRBV6-6 TRBD2 NA CASSQDLAGGWTGELFF TGTGCCAGCAGTCAGGACTTAGCGGGGGGATGGACCGGGGAGCTGTTTTTT
TRBJ2-7 TRBV7-8 NA once CASSKGDKSYEQYF TGTGCCAGCAGTAAAGGGGACAAGTCCTACGAGCAGTACTTC
TRBJ1-2 TRBV30 NA NA CAWKPTVGDYTF TGTGCCTGGAAACCCACCGTCGGGGACTACACCTTC
TRBJ2-1 TRBV7-2 TRBD2 NA CASSLAHTSGNNEQFF TGTGCCAGCAGCTTAGCGCATACTAGCGGGAACAATGAGCAGTTCTTC
TRBJ1-6 TRBV28 NA NA CASTGRGAGSPLHF TGTGCCAGCACAGGGCGGGGGGCTGGATCACCCCTCCACTTT
TRBJ1-5 TRBV6-1 NA NA CASGDRYSNQPQHF TGTGCCAGCGGTGACAGGTACTCCAATCAGCCCCAGCATTTT
TRBJ2-2 TRBV7-2 NA NA CASTRLVSTGELFF TGTGCCAGCACCCGACTAGTGAGCACCGGGGAGCTGTTTTTT
TRBJ2-2 TRBV9 NA NA CASSAPVSTGELFF TGTGCCAGCAGCGCTCCGGTGAGCACCGGGGAGCTGTTTTTT
TRBJ1-6 TRBV25-1 TRBD1 NA CASSEGTGRYSPLHF TGTGCCAGCAGTGAAGGGACAGGGCGTTATTCACCCCTCCACTTT
TRBJ1-6 TRBV7-6 NA few CASSLGGALDIPPLHF TGTGCCAGCAGCTTAGGCGGTGCTTTGGATATTCCACCCCTCCACTTT
TRBJ1-4 TRBV5-4 NA NA CASSTGLAATNEKLFF TGTGCCAGCAGCACGGGCCTAGCCGCAACTAATGAAAAACTGTTTTTT
TRBJ2-1 TRBV29-1 NA NA CSVGGVGPEQFF TGCAGCGTTGGGGGGGTGGGACCTGAGCAGTTCTTC
TRBJ2-3 TRBV28 TRBD1 NA CASSLGDRATDTQYF TGTGCCAGCAGTTTGGGGGACAGGGCTACAGATACGCAGTATTTT
TRBJ2-1 TRBV11-3 TRBD2 NA CASSQSSGHNEQFF TGTGCCAGCAGCCAATCTAGCGGACACAATGAGCAGTTCTTC
TRBJ2-1 TRBV6-5 TRBD2 NA CASSYSTGTRGNEQFF TGTGCCAGCAGTTACTCGACCGGGACTAGGGGCAATGAGCAGTTCTTC
TRBJ2-2 TRBV28 NA NA CASSFGTSSNTGELFF TGTGCCAGCAGTTTTGGTACTAGTTCCAACACCGGGGAGCTGTTTTTT
TRBJ1-6 TRBV5-1 NA NA CASSLVQGRDSPLHF TGCGCCAGCAGCTTGGTGCAGGGGCGGGATTCACCCCTCCACTTT
TRBJ2-5 TRBV28 TRBD1 NA CASSRTGGQETQYF TGTGCCAGCAGTAGAACAGGGGGCCAAGAGACCCAGTACTTC
TRBJ1-4 TRBV19 TRBD1 NA CASSLGQGYEKLFF TGTGCCAGTAGTCTTGGACAGGGCTATGAAAAACTGTTTTTT
TRBJ1-4 TRBV4-3 TRBD1 NA CASSWRQGASEKLFF TGCGCCAGCTCTTGGAGACAGGGGGCGAGTGAAAAACTGTTTTTT
TRBJ2-3 TRBV9 TRBD2 NA CASSVSPGGQGTDTQYF TGTGCCAGCAGCGTAAGCCCGGGAGGGCAGGGCACAGATACGCAGTATTTT
TRBJ2-2 TRBV5-1 NA NA CASSLASTNTGELFF TGCGCCAGCAGCCTGGCGAGCACGAACACCGGGGAGCTGTTTTTT
TRBJ2-3 TRBV7-3 NA NA CASSFGQSTDTQYF TGTGCCAGCAGCTTCGGACAAAGCACAGATACGCAGTATTTT
TRBJ2-7 TRBV19 TRBD1 NA CASSGRGRGPYEQYF TGTGCCAGTAGTGGACGCGGCAGGGGGCCCTACGAGCAGTACTTC
TRBJ1-2 TRBV10-2 TRBD1 NA CASSESGQTPLYGYTF TGCGCCAGCAGTGAGTCGGGACAGACTCCCCTCTATGGCTACACCTTC
TRBJ2-1 TRBV29-1 TRBD1 NA CSVYTGTGANEQFF TGCAGCGTTTATACCGGGACAGGGGCCAATGAGCAGTTCTTC
TRBJ1-5 TRBV18 TRBD1 NA CASSPGQGAVQPQHF TGTGCCAGCTCACCGGGACAGGGGGCCGTTCAGCCCCAGCATTTT
TRBJ1-5 TRBV10-3 NA NA CAISESLRQGNQPQHF TGTGCCATCAGTGAGTCCCTACGGCAGGGTAATCAGCCCCAGCATTTT